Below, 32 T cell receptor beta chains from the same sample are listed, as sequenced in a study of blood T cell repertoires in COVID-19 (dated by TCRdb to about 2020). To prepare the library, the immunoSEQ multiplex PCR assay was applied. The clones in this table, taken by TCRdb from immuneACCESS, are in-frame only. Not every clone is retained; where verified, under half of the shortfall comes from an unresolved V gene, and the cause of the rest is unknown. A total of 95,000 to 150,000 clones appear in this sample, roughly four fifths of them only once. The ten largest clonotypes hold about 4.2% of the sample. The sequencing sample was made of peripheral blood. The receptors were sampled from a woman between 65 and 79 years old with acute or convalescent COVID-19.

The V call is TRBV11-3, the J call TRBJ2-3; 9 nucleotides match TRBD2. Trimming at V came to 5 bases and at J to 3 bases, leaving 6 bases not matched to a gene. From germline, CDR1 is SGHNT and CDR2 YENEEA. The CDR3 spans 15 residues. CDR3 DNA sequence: TGTGCCAGCAGCATAACTAGCGGGTGGACAGATACGCAGTATTTT. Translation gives CASSITSGWTDTQYF.

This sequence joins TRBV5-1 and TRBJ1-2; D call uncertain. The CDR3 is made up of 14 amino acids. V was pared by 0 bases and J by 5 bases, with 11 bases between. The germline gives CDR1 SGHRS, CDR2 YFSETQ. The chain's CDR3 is CASSLGEREYGYTF. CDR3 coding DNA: TGCGCCAGCAGCTTGGGGGAGAGGGAATATGGCTACACCTTC. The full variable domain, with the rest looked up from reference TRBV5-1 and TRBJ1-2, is KAGVTQTPRYLIKTRGQQVTLSCSPISGHRSVSWYQQTPGQGLQFLFEYFSETQRNKGNFPGRFSGRQFSNSRSEMNVSTLELGDSALYLCASSLGEREYGYTFGSGTRLTVV.

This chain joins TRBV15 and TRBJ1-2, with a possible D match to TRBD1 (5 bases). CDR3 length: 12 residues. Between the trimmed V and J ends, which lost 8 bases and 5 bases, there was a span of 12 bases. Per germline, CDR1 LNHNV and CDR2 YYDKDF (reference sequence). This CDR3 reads CATSAGRYGYTF. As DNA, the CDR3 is TGTGCCACCTCGGCAGGGCGGTATGGCTACACCTTC.

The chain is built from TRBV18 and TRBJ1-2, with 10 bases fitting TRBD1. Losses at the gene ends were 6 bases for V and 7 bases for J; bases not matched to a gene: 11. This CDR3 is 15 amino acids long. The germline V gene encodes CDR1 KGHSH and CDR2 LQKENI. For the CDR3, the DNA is TGTGCCAGCTCGGGGGGAAGACAGGGGGCGTCTGGCTACACCTTC. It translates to CASSGGRQGASGYTF.

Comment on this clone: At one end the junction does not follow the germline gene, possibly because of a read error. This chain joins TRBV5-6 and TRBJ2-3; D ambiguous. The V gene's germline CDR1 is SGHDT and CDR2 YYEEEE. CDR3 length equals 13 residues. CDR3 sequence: CASSLPGTDTQYF. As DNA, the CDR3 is TGTGCCAGCAGCTTGCCAGGCACCGATACGCAGTATTTT.

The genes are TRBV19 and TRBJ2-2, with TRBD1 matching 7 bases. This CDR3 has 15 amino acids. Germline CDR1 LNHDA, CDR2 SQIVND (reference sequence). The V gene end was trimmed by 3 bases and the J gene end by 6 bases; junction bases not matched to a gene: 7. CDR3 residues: CASSISRGRSGELFF. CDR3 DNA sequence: TGTGCCAGTAGTATTAGTAGGGGGCGGTCCGGGGAGCTGTTTTTT.

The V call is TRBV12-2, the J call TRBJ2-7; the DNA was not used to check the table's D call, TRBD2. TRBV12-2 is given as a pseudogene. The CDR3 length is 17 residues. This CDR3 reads CASRSDGTSGESYEQYV. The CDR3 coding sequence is TGTGCAAGTCGCTCCGACGGGACTAGCGGGGAAAGCTACGAGCAGTACGTC.

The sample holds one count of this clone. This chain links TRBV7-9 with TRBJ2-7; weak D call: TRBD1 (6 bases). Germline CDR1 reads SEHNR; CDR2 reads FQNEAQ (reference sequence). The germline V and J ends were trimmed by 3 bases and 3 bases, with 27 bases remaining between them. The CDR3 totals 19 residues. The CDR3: CASSLAYGQGQIPDYEQYF. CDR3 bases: TGTGCCAGCAGCTTGGCTTATGGTCAAGGACAGATCCCGGACTACGAGCAGTACTTC.

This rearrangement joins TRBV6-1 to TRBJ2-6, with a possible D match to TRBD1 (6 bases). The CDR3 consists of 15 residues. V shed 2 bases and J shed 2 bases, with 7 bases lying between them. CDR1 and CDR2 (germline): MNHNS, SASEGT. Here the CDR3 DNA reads TGTGCCAGCAGTGAATGGACAGCTGGGGCCAACGTCCTGACTTTC. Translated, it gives CASSEWTAGANVLTF.

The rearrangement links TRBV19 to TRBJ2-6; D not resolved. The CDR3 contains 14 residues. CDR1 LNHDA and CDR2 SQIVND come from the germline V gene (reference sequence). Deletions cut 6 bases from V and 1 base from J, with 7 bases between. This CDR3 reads CASRDRSGANVLTF. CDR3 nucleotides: TGTGCCAGTAGAGATCGGTCTGGGGCCAACGTCCTGACTTTC. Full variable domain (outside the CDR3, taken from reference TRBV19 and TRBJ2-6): DGGITQSPKYLFRKEGQNVTLSCEQNLNHDAMYWYRQDPGQGLRLIYYSQIVNDFQKGDIAEGYSVSREKKESFPLTVTSAQKNPTAFYLCASRDRSGANVLTFGAGSRLTVL.

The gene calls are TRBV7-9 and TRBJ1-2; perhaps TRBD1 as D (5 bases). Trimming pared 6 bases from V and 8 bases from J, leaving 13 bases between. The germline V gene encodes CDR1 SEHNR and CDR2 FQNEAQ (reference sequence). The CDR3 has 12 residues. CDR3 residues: CASSSQGYGYTF. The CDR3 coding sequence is TGTGCCAGCAGTTCGCAGGGATACGGCTACACCTTC. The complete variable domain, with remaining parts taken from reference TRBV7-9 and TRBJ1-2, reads DTGVSQNPRHKITKRGQNVTFRCDPISEHNRLYWYRQTLGQGPEFLTYFQNEAQLEKSRLLSDRFSAERPKGSFSTLEIQRTEQGDSAMYLCASSSQGYGYTFGSGTRLTVV.

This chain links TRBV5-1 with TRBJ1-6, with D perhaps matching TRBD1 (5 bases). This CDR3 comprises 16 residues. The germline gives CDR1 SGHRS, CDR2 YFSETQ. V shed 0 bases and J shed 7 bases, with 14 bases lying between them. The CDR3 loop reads CASSLASPGENSPLHF. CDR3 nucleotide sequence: TGCGCCAGCAGCTTGGCCTCGCCGGGGGAAAATTCACCCCTCCACTTT.

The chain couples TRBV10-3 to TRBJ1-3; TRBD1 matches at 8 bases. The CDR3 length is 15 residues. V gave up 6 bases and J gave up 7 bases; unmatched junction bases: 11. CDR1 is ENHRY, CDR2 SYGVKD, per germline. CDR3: CAISDGTGYRNTIYF. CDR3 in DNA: TGTGCCATCAGCGATGGGACAGGCTATCGGAACACCATATATTTT.

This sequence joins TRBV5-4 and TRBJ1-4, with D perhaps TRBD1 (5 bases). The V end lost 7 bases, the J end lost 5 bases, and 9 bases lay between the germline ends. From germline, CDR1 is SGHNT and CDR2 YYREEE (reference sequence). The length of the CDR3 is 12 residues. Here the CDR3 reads CASAGDNEKLFF. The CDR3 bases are TGTGCCAGCGCGGGGGACAATGAAAAACTGTTTTTT.

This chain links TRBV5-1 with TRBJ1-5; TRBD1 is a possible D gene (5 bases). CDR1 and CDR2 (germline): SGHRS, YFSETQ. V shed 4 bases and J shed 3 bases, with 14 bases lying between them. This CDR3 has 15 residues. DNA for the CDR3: TGCGCCAGCAGCGTGACGGGGGACTCCAATCAGCCCCAGCATTTT. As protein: CASSVTGDSNQPQHF.

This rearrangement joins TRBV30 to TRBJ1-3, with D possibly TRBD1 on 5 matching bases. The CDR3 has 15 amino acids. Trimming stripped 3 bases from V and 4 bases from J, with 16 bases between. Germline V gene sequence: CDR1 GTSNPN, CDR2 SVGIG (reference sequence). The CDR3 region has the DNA TGTGCCTGGAGCGGCCAGGGATATTCAGGAAACACCATATATTTT. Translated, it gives CAWSGQGYSGNTIYF. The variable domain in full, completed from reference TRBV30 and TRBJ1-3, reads SQTIHQWPATLVQPVGSPLSLECTVEGTSNPNLYWYRQAAGRGLQLLFYSVGIGQISSEVPQNLSASRPQDRQFILSSKKLLLSDSGFYLCAWSGQGYSGNTIYFGEGSWLTVV.

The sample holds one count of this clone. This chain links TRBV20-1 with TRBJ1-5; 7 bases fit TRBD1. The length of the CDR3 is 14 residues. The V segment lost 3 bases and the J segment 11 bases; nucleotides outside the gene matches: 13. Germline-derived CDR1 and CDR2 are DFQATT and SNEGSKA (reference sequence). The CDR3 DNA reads TGCAGTGCTAGTCTCCAGGGGGATTTTGGGGCCCAGCATTTT. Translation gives CSASLQGDFGAQHF.

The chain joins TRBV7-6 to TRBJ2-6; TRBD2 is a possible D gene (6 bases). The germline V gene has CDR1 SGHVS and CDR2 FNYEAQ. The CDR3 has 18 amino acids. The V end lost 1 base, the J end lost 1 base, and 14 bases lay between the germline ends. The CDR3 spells CASSLGWRGLSGANVLTF. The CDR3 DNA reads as TGTGCCAGCAGCTTAGGTTGGCGGGGTTTATCTGGGGCCAACGTCCTGACTTTC.

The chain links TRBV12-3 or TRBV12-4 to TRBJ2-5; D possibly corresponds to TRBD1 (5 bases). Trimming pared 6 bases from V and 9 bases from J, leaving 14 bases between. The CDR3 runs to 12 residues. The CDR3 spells CASRADIRAQYF. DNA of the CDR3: TGTGCCAGCAGAGCTGACATCAGGGCCCAGTACTTC.

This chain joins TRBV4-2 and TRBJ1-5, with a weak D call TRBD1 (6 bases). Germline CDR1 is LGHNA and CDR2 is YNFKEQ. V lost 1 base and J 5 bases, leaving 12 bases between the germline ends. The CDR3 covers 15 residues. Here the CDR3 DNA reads TGTGCCAGCAGCCAAGCTGGACAGAGGGATCAGCCCCAGCATTTT. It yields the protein CASSQAGQRDQPQHF.

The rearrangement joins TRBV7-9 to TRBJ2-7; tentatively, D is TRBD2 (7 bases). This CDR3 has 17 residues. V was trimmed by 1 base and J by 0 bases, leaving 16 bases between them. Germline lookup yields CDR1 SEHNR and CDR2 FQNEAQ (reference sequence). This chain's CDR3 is CASSLEFGGPHSYEQYF. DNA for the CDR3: TGTGCCAGCAGCTTAGAATTCGGGGGGCCACACTCCTACGAGCAGTACTTC. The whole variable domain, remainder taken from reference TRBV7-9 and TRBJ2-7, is DTGVSQNPRHKITKRGQNVTFRCDPISEHNRLYWYRQTLGQGPEFLTYFQNEAQLEKSRLLSDRFSAERPKGSFSTLEIQRTEQGDSAMYLCASSLEFGGPHSYEQYFGPGTRLTVT.

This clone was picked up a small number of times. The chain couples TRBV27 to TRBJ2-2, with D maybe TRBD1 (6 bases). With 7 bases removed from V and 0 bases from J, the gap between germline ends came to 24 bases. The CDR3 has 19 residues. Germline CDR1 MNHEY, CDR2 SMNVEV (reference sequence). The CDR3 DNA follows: TGTGCCAGCACCCCTCGCGATTTGAGGACAGCTCCGAACACCGGGGAGCTGTTTTTT. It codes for CASTPRDLRTAPNTGELFF.

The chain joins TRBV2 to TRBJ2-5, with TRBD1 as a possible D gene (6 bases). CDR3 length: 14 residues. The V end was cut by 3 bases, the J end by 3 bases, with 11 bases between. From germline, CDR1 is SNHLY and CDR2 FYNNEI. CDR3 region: CASSDVYREETQYF. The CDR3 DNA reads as TGTGCCAGCAGTGACGTGTACAGGGAAGAGACCCAGTACTTC.

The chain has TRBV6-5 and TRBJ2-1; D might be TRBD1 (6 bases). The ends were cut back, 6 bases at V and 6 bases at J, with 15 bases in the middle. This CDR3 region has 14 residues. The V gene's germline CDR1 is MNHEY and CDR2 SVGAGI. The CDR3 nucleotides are TGTGCCAGCAGCCGATCCGACAGGACCAATGAGCAGTTCTTC. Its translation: CASSRSDRTNEQFF.

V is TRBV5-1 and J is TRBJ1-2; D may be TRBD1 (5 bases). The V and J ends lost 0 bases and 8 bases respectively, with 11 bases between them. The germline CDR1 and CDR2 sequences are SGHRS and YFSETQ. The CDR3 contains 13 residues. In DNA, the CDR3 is TGCGCCAGCAGCTTGGCGTCGGGGGAAGGCTACACCTTC. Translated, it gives CASSLASGEGYTF.

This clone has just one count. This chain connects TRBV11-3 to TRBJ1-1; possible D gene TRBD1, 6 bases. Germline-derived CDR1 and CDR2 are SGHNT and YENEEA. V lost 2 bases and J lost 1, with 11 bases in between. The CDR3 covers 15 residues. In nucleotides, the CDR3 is TGTGCCAGCAGCTTATACGCAGGGGCGAACACTGAAGCTTTCTTT. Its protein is CASSLYAGANTEAFF.

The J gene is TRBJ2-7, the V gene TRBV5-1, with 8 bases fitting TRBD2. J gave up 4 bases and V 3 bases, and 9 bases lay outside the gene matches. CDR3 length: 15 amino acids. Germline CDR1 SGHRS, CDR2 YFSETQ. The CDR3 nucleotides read TGCGCCAGCAGCTGGACGGGGGGGCGCTTGTACGAGCAGTACTTC. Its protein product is CASSWTGGRLYEQYF.

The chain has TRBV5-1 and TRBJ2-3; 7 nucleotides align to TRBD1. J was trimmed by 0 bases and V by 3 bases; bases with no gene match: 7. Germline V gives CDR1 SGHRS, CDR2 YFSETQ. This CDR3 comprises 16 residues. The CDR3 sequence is CASSSTPGQSTDTQYF. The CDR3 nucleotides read TGCGCCAGCAGCTCTACCCCGGGACAGAGCACAGATACGCAGTATTTT. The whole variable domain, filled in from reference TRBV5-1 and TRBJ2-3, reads KAGVTQTPRYLIKTRGQQVTLSCSPISGHRSVSWYQQTPGQGLQFLFEYFSETQRNKGNFPGRFSGRQFSNSRSEMNVSTLELGDSALYLCASSSTPGQSTDTQYFGPGTRLTVL.

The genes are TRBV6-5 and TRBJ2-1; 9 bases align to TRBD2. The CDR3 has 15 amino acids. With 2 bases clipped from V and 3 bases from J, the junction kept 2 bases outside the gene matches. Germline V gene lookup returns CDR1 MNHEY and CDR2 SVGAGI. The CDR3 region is CASSYLAGSYNEQFF. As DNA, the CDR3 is TGTGCCAGCAGTTACCTAGCGGGGAGCTACAATGAGCAGTTCTTC.

CDR3 loop: CASRESGLSSYNEQFF. The CDR3 coding sequence is TGTGCCAGTAGGGAATCGGGTTTGAGCTCCTACAATGAGCAGTTCTTC. This chain uses TRBV19 with TRBJ2-1; the D is unclear. V lost 6 bases to trimming and J lost 0 bases, with 15 bases between them. The germline CDR1 and CDR2 sequences are LNHDA and SQIVND (reference sequence). The CDR3 spans 16 residues.

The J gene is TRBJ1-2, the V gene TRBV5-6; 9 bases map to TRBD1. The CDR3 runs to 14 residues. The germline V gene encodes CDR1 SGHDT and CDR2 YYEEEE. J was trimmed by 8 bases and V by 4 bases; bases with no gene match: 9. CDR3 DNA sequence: TGTGCCAGCAGCCTGGGACAGGGAGGTTTGGGCTACACCTTC. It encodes CASSLGQGGLGYTF.

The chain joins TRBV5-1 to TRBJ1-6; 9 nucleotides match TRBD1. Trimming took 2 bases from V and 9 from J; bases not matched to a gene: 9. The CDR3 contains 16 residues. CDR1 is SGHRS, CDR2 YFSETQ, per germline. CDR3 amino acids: CASSLQGANPSSPLHF. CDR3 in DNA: TGCGCCAGCAGCTTACAGGGGGCCAATCCTTCTTCACCCCTCCACTTT.